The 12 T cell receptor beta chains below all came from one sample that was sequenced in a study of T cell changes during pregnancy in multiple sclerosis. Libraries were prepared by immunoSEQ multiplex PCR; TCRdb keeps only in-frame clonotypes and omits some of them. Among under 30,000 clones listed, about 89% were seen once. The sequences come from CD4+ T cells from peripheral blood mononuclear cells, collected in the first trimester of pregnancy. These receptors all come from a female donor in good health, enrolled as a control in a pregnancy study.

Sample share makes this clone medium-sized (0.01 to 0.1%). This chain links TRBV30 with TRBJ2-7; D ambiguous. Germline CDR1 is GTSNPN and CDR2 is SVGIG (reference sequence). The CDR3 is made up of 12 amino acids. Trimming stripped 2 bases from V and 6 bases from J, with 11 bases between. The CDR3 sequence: CAWSYTSLEQYF. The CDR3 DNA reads TGTGCCTGGAGTTACACGTCTCTCGAGCAGTACTTC.

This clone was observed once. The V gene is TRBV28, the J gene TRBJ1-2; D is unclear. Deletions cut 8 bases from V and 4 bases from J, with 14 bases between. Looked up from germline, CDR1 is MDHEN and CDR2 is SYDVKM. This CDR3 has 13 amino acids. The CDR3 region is CASLITRGYGYTF. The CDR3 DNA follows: TGTGCCAGCCTCATAACTCGGGGCTATGGCTACACCTTC.

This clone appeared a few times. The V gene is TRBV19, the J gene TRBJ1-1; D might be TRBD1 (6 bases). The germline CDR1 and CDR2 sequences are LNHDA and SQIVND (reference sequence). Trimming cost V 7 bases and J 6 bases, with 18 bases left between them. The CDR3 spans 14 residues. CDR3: CASNRGTPQAEAFF. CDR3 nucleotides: TGTGCCAGTAACCGAGGGACACCTCAGGCTGAAGCTTTCTTT.

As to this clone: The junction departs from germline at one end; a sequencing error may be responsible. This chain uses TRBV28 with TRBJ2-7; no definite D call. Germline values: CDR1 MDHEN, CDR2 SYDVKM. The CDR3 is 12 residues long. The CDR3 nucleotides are TGTGCCAGCAGACCCGACTCCTTCGAGCAGTACTTC. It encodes CASRPDSFEQYF.

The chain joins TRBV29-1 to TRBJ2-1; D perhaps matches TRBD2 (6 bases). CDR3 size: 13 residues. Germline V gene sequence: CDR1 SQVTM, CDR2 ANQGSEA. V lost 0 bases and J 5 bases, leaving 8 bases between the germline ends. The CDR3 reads CSVEEDYHNEQFF. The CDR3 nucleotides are TGCAGCGTTGAAGAGGACTATCACAATGAGCAGTTCTTC.

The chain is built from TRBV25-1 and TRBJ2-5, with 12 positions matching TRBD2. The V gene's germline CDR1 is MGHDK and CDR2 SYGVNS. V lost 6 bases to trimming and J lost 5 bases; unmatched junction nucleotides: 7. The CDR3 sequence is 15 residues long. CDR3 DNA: TGTGCCAGCAGCGGTTCTAGCGGGAGGGGGGAGACCCAGTACTTC. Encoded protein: CASSGSSGRGETQYF.

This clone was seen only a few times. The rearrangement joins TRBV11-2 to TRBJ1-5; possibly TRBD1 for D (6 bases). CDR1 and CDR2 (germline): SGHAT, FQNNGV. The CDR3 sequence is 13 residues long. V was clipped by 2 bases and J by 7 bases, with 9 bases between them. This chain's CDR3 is CASSLSRGQPQHF. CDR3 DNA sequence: TGTGCCAGCAGCTTAAGCAGGGGCCAGCCCCAGCATTTT.

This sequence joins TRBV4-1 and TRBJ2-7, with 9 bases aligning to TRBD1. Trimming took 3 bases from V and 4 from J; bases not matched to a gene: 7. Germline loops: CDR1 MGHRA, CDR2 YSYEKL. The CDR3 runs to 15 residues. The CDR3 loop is CASSHRTGAFYEQYF. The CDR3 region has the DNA TGCGCCAGCAGCCACCGGACAGGGGCCTTTTACGAGCAGTACTTC.

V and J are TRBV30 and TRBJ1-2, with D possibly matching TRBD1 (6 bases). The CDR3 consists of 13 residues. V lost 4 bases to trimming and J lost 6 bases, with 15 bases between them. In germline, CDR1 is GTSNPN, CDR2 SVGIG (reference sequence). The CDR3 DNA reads TGTGCCTGGAACCTCCTAGGGGGACATGGCTACACCTTC. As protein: CAWNLLGGHGYTF.

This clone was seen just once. The CDR3 nucleotides read TGCAGCGTTGAAGTAACAGGGGACACTGAAGCTTTCTTT. Its translation is CSVEVTGDTEAFF. The chain employs TRBV29-1 and TRBJ1-1, with 7 bases identical to TRBD1. The CDR3 consists of 13 residues. Trimming at V came to 1 base and at J to 3 bases, leaving 2 bases not matched to a gene. Germline V gene data show CDR1 as SQVTM and CDR2 as ANQGSEA.

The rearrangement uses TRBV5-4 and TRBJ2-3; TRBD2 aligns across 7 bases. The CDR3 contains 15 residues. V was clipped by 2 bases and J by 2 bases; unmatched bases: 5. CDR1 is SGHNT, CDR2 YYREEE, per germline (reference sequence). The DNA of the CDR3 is TGTGCCAGCAGCTTAGGACTAGTTACCACAGATACGCAGTATTTT. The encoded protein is CASSLGLVTTDTQYF.

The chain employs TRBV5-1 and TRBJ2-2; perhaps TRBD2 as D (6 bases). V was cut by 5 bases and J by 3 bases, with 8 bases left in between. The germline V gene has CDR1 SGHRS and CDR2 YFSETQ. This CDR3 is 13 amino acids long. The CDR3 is CASSGGDTGELFF. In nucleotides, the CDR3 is TGCGCCAGCAGTGGAGGGGACACCGGGGAGCTGTTTTTT.